The 30 T cell receptor beta chains below were found in one sample sequenced in a study of a mutant IDH1 vaccine in newly diagnosed glioma. Antigen specificity for these receptors is unknown. Some clones are missing from TCRdb's copy, which holds only in-frame ones; the method was immunoSEQ multiplex PCR. The data show tens of thousands of clones, over 70% seen once. Time point given: week 47, end of study. Vaccination comprised doses that each held 300 ug of mutant IDH1 20-mer peptide, plus topical imiquimod. This sample comprised PBMCs, obtained from a glioma patient whose treatment included an IDH1 peptide vaccine. The receptors come from a man in his forties with glioma.

This clone was seen a few times. Written as DNA, the CDR3 is TGTGCCAGCATAGATTGGCAGGGAAGTGAAGCTTTCTTT. Translating gives CASIDWQGSEAFF. The chain carries TRBV6-1 and TRBJ1-1; a possible D gene is TRBD1 (5 bases). V lost 7 bases, J lost 7 bases, and 16 bases lay in between. The CDR3 loop spans 13 amino acids. CDR1 and CDR2 (germline): MNHNS, SASEGT.

In its sample, this clone ranks as medium-sized (0.01 to 0.1%). The chain uses TRBV6-1 and TRBJ2-7, with D perhaps being TRBD1 or TRBD2 (6 bases each). The CDR3 length is 15 residues. V dropped 2 bases and J dropped 9 bases, with 20 bases sitting between them. The germline CDR1 and CDR2 sequences are MNHNS and SASEGT. This CDR3 is CASSETGEGGVGQYV. The DNA for the CDR3 is TGTGCCAGCAGTGAAACGGGAGAGGGGGGTGTTGGGCAGTACGTC.

The chain uses TRBV28 and TRBJ2-3; 9 bases are shared with TRBD1. This CDR3 is built from 15 residues. Germline CDR1 and CDR2: MDHEN and SYDVKM. Trimming took 5 bases from V and 0 from J; bases not matched to a gene: 3. CDR3 DNA: TGTGCCAGCAGTAGGGGGACAGGGAGCACAGATACGCAGTATTTT. It is translated as CASSRGTGSTDTQYF.

This CDR3 reads CASSPGTGSYYEQYF. As DNA, the CDR3 is TGTGCCAGTAGTCCGGGGACAGGCTCCTACTACGAGCAGTACTTC. The V and J genes are TRBV19 and TRBJ2-7, with 8 bases aligning to TRBD1. J lost 3 bases, V lost 5 bases, and 9 bases had no gene match. The germline V gene has CDR1 LNHDA and CDR2 SQIVND (reference sequence). This CDR3 is built from 15 residues. The full variable domain, with the rest looked up from reference TRBV19 and TRBJ2-7, is DGGITQSPKYLFRKEGQNVTLSCEQNLNHDAMYWYRQDPGQGLRLIYYSQIVNDFQKGDIAEGYSVSREKKESFPLTVTSAQKNPTAFYLCASSPGTGSYYEQYFGPGTRLTVT.

The chain couples TRBV21-1 to TRBJ2-1; TRBD2 reflects the table's D call only, with no check against the DNA. TRBV21-1 is an annotated pseudogene. This CDR3 has 15 residues. DNA of the CDR3: TGTGCCAGCAGCAATGTCAGCAAGCGGGAATATGAGCAGTTCTTC. Translation: CASSNVSKREYEQFF.

The V and J genes are TRBV13 and TRBJ2-7, with TRBD1 matching 10 bases. The junction had 12 bases not matched to a gene; V was cut back by 5 bases and J by 5 bases. Germline CDR1 is PRHDT and CDR2 is FYEKMQ (reference sequence). The CDR3 sequence is 16 residues long. CDR3 sequence (DNA): TGTGCCAGCAGCCCCTCGAGGGGACAGGGGCTTCACGAGCAGTACTTC. Translating gives CASSPSRGQGLHEQYF.

This clone has only a few counts. The chain has TRBV14 and TRBJ1-3; TRBD1 matches at 10 bases. The germline CDR1 and CDR2 sequences are SGHDN and FVKESK. CDR3 length equals 22 residues. J gave up 2 bases and V 0 bases, and 19 bases lay outside the gene matches. The CDR3 coding sequence is TGTGCCAGCAGCCAAGAGAGGTTCAGGCGGGACAGGGGTTTTGTAACTGGAAACACCATATATTTT. Translated, it gives CASSQERFRRDRGFVTGNTIYF. The full variable domain, its missing parts supplied by reference TRBV14 and TRBJ1-3, is EAGVTQFPSHSVIEKGQTVTLRCDPISGHDNLYWYRRVMGKEIKFLLHFVKESKQDESGMPNNRFLAERTGGTYSTLKVQPAELEDSGVYFCASSQERFRRDRGFVTGNTIYFGEGSWLTVV.

This chain joins TRBV11-3 and TRBJ1-2, with D maybe TRBD1 (5 bases). V was trimmed by 3 bases and J by 2 bases, leaving 13 bases between them. This CDR3 is 15 amino acids long. Germline V gene data show CDR1 as SGHNT and CDR2 as YENEEA. The CDR3 coding sequence is TGTGCCAGCAGCTTTGGGATAGGGACGAACTATGGCTACACCTTC. Protein product: CASSFGIGTNYGYTF. Combining the CDR3 with reference TRBV11-3 and TRBJ1-2 gives the whole variable domain EAGVVQSPRYKIIEKKQPVAFWCNPISGHNTLYWYLQNLGQGPELLIRYENEEAVDDSQLPKDRFSAERLKGVDSTLKIQPAELGDSAVYLCASSFGIGTNYGYTFGSGTRLTVV.

The chain links TRBV7-2 to TRBJ1-6; D unclear. Germline V gene sequence: CDR1 SGHTA, CDR2 FQGNSA. V was shortened by 5 bases and J by 5 bases, with 13 bases between the two germline ends. The CDR3 consists of 15 residues. The CDR3 region has the DNA TGTGCCAGCAGCCCCCAGAAAGCCCATAATTCACCCCTCCACTTT. Translated, it gives CASSPQKAHNSPLHF.

This clone was seen a few times. V usage is TRBV10-1 and J usage is TRBJ1-1; 7 nucleotides match TRBD1. Germline V gene lookup returns CDR1 WNHNN and CDR2 SYGVQD (reference sequence). The CDR3 totals 14 residues. J gave up 1 base and V 5 bases, and 4 bases lay outside the gene matches. The CDR3 here is CASSSGQRNTEAFF. The CDR3 DNA reads TGCGCCAGCAGTTCGGGACAGCGGAACACTGAAGCTTTCTTT.

The J gene is TRBJ1-1, the V gene TRBV6-4; 7 bases agree with TRBD1. There are 13 residues in the CDR3. Looked up from germline, CDR1 is MRHNA and CDR2 is SNTAGT. The junction had 3 bases not matched to a gene; V was cut back by 5 bases and J by 3 bases. The CDR3: CASSPGGYTEAFF. In nucleotides, the CDR3 is TGTGCCAGCAGTCCAGGGGGGTACACTGAAGCTTTCTTT.

The chain is built from TRBV11-2 and TRBJ1-1, with 7 bases matching TRBD1. This CDR3 has 16 amino acids. From germline, CDR1 is SGHAT and CDR2 FQNNGV. With V trimmed by 4 bases and J by 7 bases, 15 bases remained unmatched. The CDR3 spells CASSYWAGGNRDEAFF. The CDR3 region has the DNA TGTGCCAGCAGCTATTGGGCAGGGGGTAATAGGGATGAAGCTTTCTTT.

The CDR3 is CASSVASGYNEQFF. The CDR3 bases are TGTGCCAGCAGTGTGGCTAGCGGGTACAATGAGCAGTTCTTC. The chain has TRBV6-4 and TRBJ2-1; TRBD2 aligns across 8 bases. Trimming took 4 bases from V and 4 from J; bases not matched to a gene: 3. Germline V gene sequence: CDR1 MRHNA, CDR2 SNTAGT. The CDR3 length is 14 residues.

V is TRBV6-5 and J is TRBJ1-2; D is unresolved. The CDR3 runs 12 residues. V lost 2 bases to trimming and J lost 5 bases, with 6 bases between them. Germline loops: CDR1 MNHEY, CDR2 SVGAGI. The CDR3 nucleotides read TGTGCCAGCAGTTACGACAATTATGGCTACACCTTC. This encodes CASSYDNYGYTF.

The table lists this clone with a few counts. The genes are TRBV6-5 and TRBJ1-1; D gene uncertain. The CDR3 is made up of 14 amino acids. Germline lookup yields CDR1 MNHEY and CDR2 SVGAGI. The V end lost 8 bases, the J end lost 2 bases, and 15 bases lay between the germline ends. CDR3 protein: CASRPAGINTEAFF. Written as DNA, the CDR3 is TGTGCCAGCCGGCCGGCCGGGATAAACACTGAAGCTTTCTTT.

V gene TRBV7-2 combines with J gene TRBJ2-5, with 11 bases fitting TRBD2. The CDR3 loop spans 16 amino acids. With 4 bases clipped from V and 1 base from J, the junction kept 5 bases outside the gene matches. Germline V gene lookup returns CDR1 SGHTA and CDR2 FQGNSA. CDR3 sequence: CASSSRTSGLQETQYF. CDR3 coding DNA: TGTGCCAGCAGCTCCAGGACTAGCGGGCTCCAAGAGACCCAGTACTTC.

DNA for the CDR3: TGTGCCAGCAGTGCTAGCGGGAGGGCCGGGGCCAACGTCCTGACTTTC. Amino acids: CASSASGRAGANVLTF. The chain joins TRBV6-1 to TRBJ2-6, with 12 positions matching TRBD2. Germline V CDR1 and CDR2: MNHNS, SASEGT. There are 16 residues in the CDR3. With 4 bases clipped from V and 4 bases from J, the junction kept 2 bases outside the gene matches.

The V call is TRBV5-6, the J call TRBJ2-3, with TRBD1 matching over 8 bases. Germline V lookup: CDR1 SGHDT, CDR2 YYEEEE. The CDR3 has 18 amino acids. V lost 0 bases, J lost 4 bases, and 13 bases stayed unmatched. This CDR3 reads CASSLVPPAGGSPDTQYF. CDR3 DNA sequence: TGTGCCAGCAGCTTGGTCCCCCCGGCAGGGGGCTCTCCAGATACGCAGTATTTT.

The CDR3 DNA sequence: TGCAGCGTTGGACCATTCCCTAGCACAGATACGCAGTATTTT. It translates to CSVGPFPSTDTQYF. The chain carries TRBV29-1 and TRBJ2-3; D not resolved. The germline gives CDR1 SQVTM, CDR2 ANQGSEA. The germline V and J ends were trimmed by 4 bases and 0 bases, with 11 bases remaining between them. This CDR3 contains 14 residues.

CDR3 in amino acids: CASSYVERSEQFF. The CDR3 DNA is TGCGCCAGCAGCTATGTCGAGAGATCTGAGCAGTTCTTC. This chain uses TRBV4-1 with TRBJ2-1; the D is unclear. Germline CDR1 reads MGHRA; CDR2 reads YSYEKL. V lost 5 bases and J lost 9, with 14 bases in between. This CDR3 region has 13 residues.

This clone was seen more than once but under ten times. The chain recombines TRBV18 with TRBJ2-2; maybe TRBD1 (5 bases). The V gene's germline CDR1 is KGHSH and CDR2 LQKENI. This CDR3 is 14 amino acids long. Trimming removed 6 bases at V and 4 bases at J, with 12 bases between. As DNA, the CDR3 is TGTGCCAGCTCTCGAAGGGGTGTCACCGGGGAGCTGTTTTTT. Protein product: CASSRRGVTGELFF.

The J gene is TRBJ2-2, the V gene TRBV6-5; a possible D gene is TRBD2 (5 bases). Germline V lookup: CDR1 MNHEY, CDR2 SVGAGI. The V end was cut by 5 bases, the J end by 1 base, with 11 bases between. The CDR3 runs to 15 residues. The CDR3 DNA follows: TGTGCCAGCAGTCCCGGGATTCGGAACACCGGGGAGCTGTTTTTT. This gives the protein CASSPGIRNTGELFF.

The V call is TRBV7-2, the J call TRBJ1-2; 7 bases line up with TRBD1. Germline assignment: CDR1 SGHTA and CDR2 FQGNSA. The CDR3 totals 16 residues. V gave up 5 bases and J gave up 4 bases; unmatched junction bases: 13. CDR3 sequence (DNA): TGTGCCAGCAGCCACGCCCAAACCGGGACAGTCTATGGCTACACCTTC. Translation gives CASSHAQTGTVYGYTF. The full variable domain, with the rest looked up from reference TRBV7-2 and TRBJ1-2, is GAGVSQSPSNKVTEKGKDVELRCDPISGHTALYWYRQSLGQGLEFLIYFQGNSAPDKSGLPSDRFSAERTGGSVSTLTIQRTQQEDSAVYLCASSHAQTGTVYGYTFGSGTRLTVV.

The rearrangement links TRBV7-9 to TRBJ1-3; D is undetermined. Trimming cost V 1 base and J 0 bases, with 10 bases left between them. This CDR3 region has 16 residues. CDR1 is SEHNR, CDR2 FQNEAQ, per germline (reference sequence). In DNA, the CDR3 is TGTGCCAGCAGCTTAGATCGGGCGTCCTCTGGAAACACCATATATTTT. Its translation is CASSLDRASSGNTIYF.

This chain uses TRBV5-4 with TRBJ2-1; D perhaps matches TRBD2 (5 bases). The CDR3 has 14 residues. The germline gives CDR1 SGHNT, CDR2 YYREEE (reference sequence). V shed 2 bases and J shed 3 bases, with 9 bases lying between them. The CDR3 spells CASSFEGGYNEQFF. CDR3 nucleotides: TGTGCCAGCAGCTTTGAGGGTGGCTACAATGAGCAGTTCTTC.

The V gene is TRBV4-2, the J gene TRBJ2-2; TRBD2 is a possible D gene (6 bases). Looked up from germline, CDR1 is LGHNA and CDR2 is YNFKEQ. V shed 1 base and J shed 5 bases, with 11 bases lying between them. This CDR3 comprises 15 residues. The CDR3 nucleotides are TGTGCCAGCAGCCAAGTTTTGGCGGGAACCGGGGAGCTGTTTTTT. Protein product: CASSQVLAGTGELFF.

The V and J genes are TRBV6-1 and TRBJ2-1, with 8 bases that match TRBD2. Trimming cost V 4 bases and J 7 bases; bases outside gene matches: 12. CDR1 is MNHNS and CDR2 is SASEGT in the germline V gene. This CDR3 is built from 16 residues. CDR3 nucleotide sequence: TGTGCCAGCAGTGTCCCCCCTAGCGGGCTCTCTAATGAGCAGTTCTTC. This codes for CASSVPPSGLSNEQFF.

This clone showed up just once. This chain links TRBV29-1 with TRBJ2-1, with 8 bases identical to TRBD2. Trimming took 5 bases from V and 9 from J; bases not matched to a gene: 6. The CDR3 length is 12 residues. Germline CDR1 is SQVTM and CDR2 is ANQGSEA. The CDR3 coding sequence is TGCAGCGTTAGGACTAGCTCACTTGAGCAGTTCTTC. This gives the protein CSVRTSSLEQFF.

J is TRBJ1-3 and V is TRBV19, with D possibly matching TRBD1 (5 bases). V was pared by 6 bases and J by 2 bases, with 11 bases between. Per germline, CDR1 LNHDA and CDR2 SQIVND (reference sequence). The CDR3 length is 14 residues. This chain's CDR3 is CASRRQQTGNTIYF. DNA for the CDR3: TGTGCCAGTAGAAGACAGCAAACTGGAAACACCATATATTTT.

The chain couples TRBV28 to TRBJ2-3, with 7 bases aligning to TRBD1. The CDR3 covers 16 residues. V lost 3 bases, J lost 6 bases, and 12 bases stayed unmatched. Germline V gene sequence: CDR1 MDHEN, CDR2 SYDVKM. CDR3 DNA: TGTGCCAGCAGTTTGGTTGAGACAGGGTCGGGCGATACGCAGTATTTT. Translated, it gives CASSLVETGSGDTQYF.